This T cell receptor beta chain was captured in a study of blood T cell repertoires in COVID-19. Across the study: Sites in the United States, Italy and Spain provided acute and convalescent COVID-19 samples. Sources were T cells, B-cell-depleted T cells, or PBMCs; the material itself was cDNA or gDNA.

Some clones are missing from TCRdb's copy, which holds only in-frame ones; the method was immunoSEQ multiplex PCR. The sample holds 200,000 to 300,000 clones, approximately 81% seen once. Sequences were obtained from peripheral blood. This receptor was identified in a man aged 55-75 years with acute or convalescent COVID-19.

As DNA, the CDR3 is TGCGCCAGCAGCCAAGATGTCCGGGTCCCTGGCTACACCTTC. This translates into CASSQDVRVPGYTF. J is TRBJ1-2 and V is TRBV4-3; no clear D gene. Germline CDR1 LGHNA, CDR2 YSLEER. V gave up 0 bases and J gave up 7 bases, with 12 bases separating them. The CDR3 spans 14 residues.